Presented here are 2 T cell receptor beta chains from one specimen sequenced in a study of blood T cell repertoires in COVID-19. Clones were read by immunoSEQ multiplex PCR, and TCRdb kept only the in-frame ones, dropping some. The sample gives about 120,000 clones, approximately 82% of which show up once; about 6.3% is in the top ten. The sample comprised peripheral blood. Every receptor here comes from a man at least 80 years old with active or convalescent COVID-19.

DNA of the CDR3: TGTGCCAGCTCACCTACTACAGGCCTGAACACTGAAGCTTTCTTT. Translated: CASSPTTGLNTEAFF. The chain combines TRBV18 with TRBJ1-1; D is possibly TRBD1 (5 bases). The CDR3 spans 15 residues. Trimming took 3 bases from V and 0 from J, leaving 11 bases between them. Germline loops: CDR1 KGHSH, CDR2 LQKENI.

The V call is TRBV14, the J call TRBJ1-2, with 7 bases matching TRBD1. The CDR3 totals 15 residues. Germline V CDR1 and CDR2: SGHDN, FVKESK. V shed 4 bases, J shed 4 bases, and the junction held 9 bases outside the gene matches. CDR3 sequence reads: CASSPRGGEVYGYTF. CDR3 in DNA: TGTGCCAGCAGCCCCAGAGGGGGCGAAGTCTATGGCTACACCTTC.